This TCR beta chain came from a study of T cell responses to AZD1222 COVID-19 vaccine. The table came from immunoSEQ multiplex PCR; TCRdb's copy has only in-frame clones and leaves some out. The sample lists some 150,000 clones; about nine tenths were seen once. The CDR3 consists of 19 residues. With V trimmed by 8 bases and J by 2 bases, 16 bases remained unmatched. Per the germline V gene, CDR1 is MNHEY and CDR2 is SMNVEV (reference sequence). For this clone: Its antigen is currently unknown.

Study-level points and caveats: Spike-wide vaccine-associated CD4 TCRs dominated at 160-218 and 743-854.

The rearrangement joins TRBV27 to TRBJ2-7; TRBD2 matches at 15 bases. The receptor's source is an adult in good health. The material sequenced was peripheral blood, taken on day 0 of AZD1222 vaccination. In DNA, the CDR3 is TGTGCCAGCCCCCGAATGTGTGGACTAGCGGGAGGGCCTGCCTACGAGCAGTACTTC. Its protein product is CASPRMCGLAGGPAYEQYF.